A single sample is the source of the 12 T cell receptor beta chains below, sequenced in a study of T cell changes during pregnancy in multiple sclerosis. Sequencing was performed with immunoSEQ multiplex PCR; in TCRdb, only in-frame clones are kept and a portion is missing. Here the sample spans tens of thousands of clones, about 85% being singletons. The sequencing here drew on CD4+ T cells from peripheral blood mononuclear cells, taken in the third trimester of pregnancy. These receptors originate from a female donor with multiple sclerosis, enrolled in a pregnancy study.

This clone was counted at least ten times. V usage is TRBV19 and J usage is TRBJ1-5; maybe TRBD1 (5 bases). V was cut by 7 bases and J by 2 bases, with 21 bases left in between. Germline V gene lookup returns CDR1 LNHDA and CDR2 SQIVND (reference sequence). The CDR3 contains 17 residues. CDR3 DNA sequence: TGTGCCAGTACTTTTCCCGGGGCCAGCGGGGGCAATCAGCCCCAGCATTTT. Its protein is CASTFPGASGGNQPQHF.

The chain is built from TRBV27 and TRBJ2-7; 14 bases are a match to TRBD2. Germline V gene sequence: CDR1 MNHEY, CDR2 SMNVEV (reference sequence). Germline trimming cut 4 bases from V and 4 bases from J; bases unmatched to any gene: 15. The CDR3 length is 19 residues. The chain's CDR3 is CASSSVPGLAGVFGYEQYF. Written as DNA, the CDR3 is TGTGCCAGCAGTTCCGTACCGGGACTAGCGGGAGTCTTCGGGTACGAGCAGTACTTC.

This chain connects TRBV19 to TRBJ2-2, with 7 bases identical to TRBD2. Germline loops: CDR1 LNHDA, CDR2 SQIVND (reference sequence). CDR3 length: 14 amino acids. Trimming removed 9 bases from V and 4 bases from J; junction bases left unmatched: 8. The CDR3 sequence is CASTGTGGTGELFF. The CDR3 bases are TGTGCCAGCACCGGGACGGGAGGCACCGGGGAGCTGTTTTTT.

The chain employs TRBV30 and TRBJ2-1, with TRBD2 as a possible D gene (6 bases). CDR1 GTSNPN and CDR2 SVGIG come from the germline V gene (reference sequence). V was clipped by 3 bases and J by 9 bases, with 18 bases between them. This CDR3 contains 14 residues. The CDR3 sequence is CAWREGPGLPEQFF. The CDR3 DNA is TGTGCCTGGAGGGAGGGACCGGGTTTGCCTGAGCAGTTCTTC.

The J gene is TRBJ2-7, the V gene TRBV30; 11 bases align to TRBD2. The CDR3 totals 12 residues. Losses at the gene ends were 6 bases for V and 3 bases for J; bases not matched to a gene: 1. Germline V lookup: CDR1 GTSNPN, CDR2 SVGIG (reference sequence). In DNA form, the CDR3 reads TGTGCCTGTGGACTAGCGGGCTACGAGCAGTACTTC. Translation: CACGLAGYEQYF.

This chain links TRBV7-2 with TRBJ2-1; 8 bases match TRBD2. Germline lookup yields CDR1 SGHTA and CDR2 FQGNSA. The CDR3 length is 14 residues. V shed 3 bases and J 7 bases; nucleotides not matched to a gene: 5. This CDR3 is CASSFGGARNEQFF. CDR3 DNA sequence: TGTGCCAGCAGCTTCGGGGGGGCGAGGAATGAGCAGTTCTTC.

The chain has TRBV7-2 and TRBJ1-5; D perhaps matches TRBD1 (5 bases). Trimming stripped 4 bases from V and 0 bases from J, with 10 bases between. The CDR3 covers 15 residues. Germline V gene lookup returns CDR1 SGHTA and CDR2 FQGNSA. The chain's CDR3 is CASSWQGNSNQPQHF. The DNA for the CDR3 is TGTGCCAGCAGCTGGCAGGGAAATAGCAATCAGCCCCAGCATTTT.

The rearrangement links TRBV7-9 to TRBJ1-1; no clear D gene. This CDR3 has 14 amino acids. CDR1 is SEHNR and CDR2 is FQNEAQ in the germline V gene (reference sequence). The ends were cut back, 4 bases at V and 0 bases at J, with 9 bases in the middle. The CDR3 region has the DNA TGTGCCAGCAGCTCGGGGAGCGTGAACACTGAAGCTTTCTTT. Protein product: CASSSGSVNTEAFF.

The chain links TRBV7-8 to TRBJ1-2; 9 bases map to TRBD1. The CDR3 is 18 residues long. V was clipped by 0 bases and J by 0 bases; unmatched bases: 8. In germline, CDR1 is SGHVS, CDR2 FQNEAQ. The CDR3 DNA reads as TGTGCCAGCAGCTTAGCCGGGACAGGGCACCGTACTAACTATGGCTACACCTTC. Protein: CASSLAGTGHRTNYGYTF.

The rearrangement links TRBV10-3 to TRBJ1-5, with D perhaps matching TRBD1 (6 bases). V lost 3 bases and J 2 bases, leaving 23 bases between the germline ends. Germline V gene data show CDR1 as ENHRY and CDR2 as SYGVKD. This CDR3 contains 19 residues. This CDR3 reads CAISDKRQESPWRNQPQHF. CDR3 nucleotides: TGTGCCATCAGTGATAAACGACAGGAATCCCCATGGCGCAATCAGCCCCAGCATTTT.

The V gene is TRBV10-2, the J gene TRBJ1-2; perhaps TRBD1 as D (5 bases). CDR3 length equals 15 residues. V lost 2 bases to trimming and J lost 2 bases, with 12 bases between them. Germline assignment: CDR1 WSHSY and CDR2 SAAADI. The CDR3 here is CASSESSGLNYGYTF. CDR3 DNA sequence: TGCGCCAGCAGTGAGAGTTCAGGGCTCAACTATGGCTACACCTTC.

This chain links TRBV5-1 with TRBJ2-3; 9 positions match TRBD1. The CDR3 is 14 amino acids. V lost 0 bases and J lost 6; bases outside the gene matches: 2. Germline values: CDR1 SGHRS, CDR2 YFSETQ. The CDR3 loop reads CASSLGQGEDTQYF. The CDR3 DNA reads as TGCGCCAGCAGCTTGGGACAGGGGGAGGATACGCAGTATTTT.